A single sample is the source of the 20 T cell receptor beta chains below, sequenced in a study of PD-1 blockade in mismatch repair-deficient tumors. Assay: immunoSEQ multiplex PCR; the TCRdb copy retains only in-frame clones and omits some. The sample includes about 84,000 clones, roughly 80% of them seen just once. The sequenced sample was peripheral blood, obtained 12 weeks after starting pembrolizumab. These receptors were taken from an adult with mismatch repair-deficient cancer.

The rearrangement links TRBV9 to TRBJ2-2; TRBD2 matches 10 bases. Looked up from germline, CDR1 is SGDLS and CDR2 is YYNGEE. The CDR3 runs to 15 residues. J was trimmed by 6 bases and V by 3 bases; bases with no gene match: 5. The CDR3 DNA reads as TGTGCCAGCAGCGGTAGCGGGAGGAGCCCCGGGGAGCTGTTTTTT. This translates into CASSGSGRSPGELFF.

J is TRBJ1-4 and V is TRBV11-2; D unclear. Germline CDR1 and CDR2: SGHAT and FQNNGV. Trimming stripped 6 bases from V and 8 bases from J, with 22 bases between. The CDR3 is 16 amino acids. In nucleotides, the CDR3 is TGTGCCAGCAGTTCACTCGGACGGACCCTTAGGGAAAAACTGTTTTTT. It is translated as CASSSLGRTLREKLFF.

The chain has TRBV11-1 and TRBJ2-5; no clear D. The CDR3 consists of 16 residues. V was pared by 5 bases and J by 0 bases, with 16 bases between. From germline, CDR1 is SGHAT and CDR2 FQDESV (reference sequence). The CDR3 loop reads CASSLRAPQYQETQYF. CDR3 sequence (DNA): TGTGCCAGCAGCCTCCGGGCCCCGCAGTACCAAGAGACCCAGTACTTC.

The chain combines TRBV25-1 with TRBJ1-2, with D perhaps matching TRBD1 (5 bases). The CDR3 totals 14 residues. CDR1 and CDR2 (germline): MGHDK, SYGVNS. Trimming took off 2 bases at V and 8 bases at J, with 15 bases between the two ends. The chain's CDR3 is CASSETLQAGGYTF. The DNA for the CDR3 is TGTGCCAGCAGTGAAACTCTACAGGCCGGGGGCTACACCTTC.

The V and J genes are TRBV5-1 and TRBJ2-7, with 7 bases lining up with TRBD1. This CDR3 is 14 amino acids long. V was clipped by 5 bases and J by 2 bases; unmatched bases: 7. CDR1 is SGHRS and CDR2 is YFSETQ in the germline V gene. The chain's CDR3 is CASRPTGDTYEQYF. The CDR3 bases are TGCGCCAGCAGGCCCACAGGGGACACCTACGAGCAGTACTTC.

The rearrangement uses TRBV30 and TRBJ1-1, with D uncertain. Germline assignment: CDR1 GTSNPN and CDR2 SVGIG (reference sequence). The CDR3 spans 13 residues. V lost 0 bases and J lost 6, with 11 bases in between. The CDR3 here is CAWSVNPGAEAFF. The CDR3 DNA follows: TGTGCCTGGAGTGTAAATCCTGGCGCTGAAGCTTTCTTT.

The V call is TRBV18, the J call TRBJ2-5; weak D call: TRBD1 (5 bases). V was clipped by 8 bases and J by 5 bases, with 15 bases between them. Germline-derived CDR1 and CDR2 are KGHSH and LQKENI. The CDR3 has 13 amino acids. CDR3 sequence: CASAKDSRETQYF. The CDR3 DNA sequence: TGTGCCAGCGCAAAAGACAGTAGGGAGACCCAGTACTTC.

This clone appeared once. V gene TRBV27 combines with J gene TRBJ2-5; tentatively, D is TRBD2 (6 bases). Germline CDR1 is MNHEY and CDR2 is SMNVEV (reference sequence). V gave up 4 bases and J gave up 5 bases, with 17 bases separating them. There are 15 residues in the CDR3. CDR3 sequence reads: CASSSPGVGAETQYF. CDR3 coding DNA: TGTGCCAGCAGTTCCCCGGGGGTGGGAGCGGAGACCCAGTACTTC.

The J gene is TRBJ1-5, the V gene TRBV7-5. TRBV7-5 is a pseudogene. This CDR3 contains 15 residues. CDR3 protein: CARSLDRRPNQPQHF. As DNA, the CDR3 is TGTGCCAGAAGCCTGGACCGACGACCCAATCAGCCCCAGCATTTT.

The CDR3 coding sequence is TGCAGCGCTGGGGACACAGAAATATTGACCGGGGAGCTGTTTTTT. This sequence encodes CSAGDTEILTGELFF. The genes are TRBV29-1 and TRBJ2-2; TRBD1 might be the D (6 bases). Germline loops: CDR1 SQVTM, CDR2 ANQGSEA. This CDR3 has 15 residues. V lost 7 bases and J 5 bases, leaving 20 bases between the germline ends.

This clone occurred a few times. The chain has TRBV2 and TRBJ1-5; D is unresolved. Germline V gene sequence: CDR1 SNHLY, CDR2 FYNNEI. CDR3 length equals 13 residues. V dropped 3 bases and J dropped 4 bases, with 7 bases sitting between them. The CDR3 loop reads CASSDSGNQPQHF. The CDR3 DNA sequence: TGTGCCAGCAGTGATTCAGGTAATCAGCCCCAGCATTTT.

The chain employs TRBV7-8 and TRBJ1-1; tentatively, D is TRBD1 (5 bases). The CDR3 totals 14 residues. Trimming left V 3 bases short and J 3 bases short, with 11 bases between. Germline V gene lookup returns CDR1 SGHVS and CDR2 FQNEAQ. The CDR3 DNA sequence: TGTGCCAGCAGCTTCAGGGCGGAGGACACTGAAGCTTTCTTT. Protein sequence: CASSFRAEDTEAFF. The complete variable domain, with remaining parts taken from reference TRBV7-8 and TRBJ1-1, reads GAGVSQSPRYKVAKRGQDVALRCDPISGHVSLFWYQQALGQGPEFLTYFQNEAQLDKSGLPSDRFFAERPEGSVSTLKIQRTQQEDSAVYLCASSFRAEDTEAFFGQGTRLTVV.

In its sample, this clone was seen once. The rearrangement links TRBV7-9 to TRBJ2-3, with 14 nucleotides matching TRBD2. J gave up 3 bases and V 4 bases, and 9 bases lay outside the gene matches. Germline lookup yields CDR1 SEHNR and CDR2 FQNEAQ (reference sequence). The CDR3 length is 18 residues. CDR3 region: CASSSRLAGGPATDTQYF. The CDR3 region has the DNA TGTGCCAGCAGCTCCCGACTAGCGGGAGGGCCGGCTACAGATACGCAGTATTTT. Based on the CDR3 plus reference TRBV7-9 and TRBJ2-3, the full variable domain is DTGVSQNPRHKITKRGQNVTFRCDPISEHNRLYWYRQTLGQGPEFLTYFQNEAQLEKSRLLSDRFSAERPKGSFSTLEIQRTEQGDSAMYLCASSSRLAGGPATDTQYFGPGTRLTVL.

This rearrangement joins TRBV27 to TRBJ1-2; 9 bases are shared with TRBD1. The J segment lost 3 bases and the V segment lost 2 bases, leaving 10 bases of the junction unmatched. The CDR3 length is 17 residues. CDR1 and CDR2 from the germline V gene are MNHEY and SMNVEV (reference sequence). The CDR3 loop reads CASSLGGTGNIYYGYTF. The CDR3 bases are TGTGCCAGCAGTTTAGGAGGGACAGGGAATATCTACTATGGCTACACCTTC.

The chain recombines TRBV7-8 with TRBJ1-5; 10 nucleotides match TRBD1. Germline V lookup: CDR1 SGHVS, CDR2 FQNEAQ. This CDR3 comprises 18 residues. The J segment lost 1 base and the V segment lost 0 bases, leaving 6 bases of the junction unmatched. The CDR3 bases are TGTGCCAGCAGCTTAGCGCAGGGACAGGGGAAGAGCAATCAGCCCCAGCATTTT. It encodes CASSLAQGQGKSNQPQHF.

The chain employs TRBV11-2 and TRBJ1-4; D is unresolved. Trimming left V 0 bases short and J 6 bases short, with 14 bases between. Germline CDR1 reads SGHAT; CDR2 reads FQNNGV. The CDR3 covers 16 residues. The DNA of the CDR3 is TGTGCCAGCAGCTTAGAGCCCGGGAAGATTTATGAAAAACTGTTTTTT. Translating gives CASSLEPGKIYEKLFF.

V gene TRBV27 combines with J gene TRBJ1-2; D possibly corresponds to TRBD1 (6 bases). The CDR3 is made up of 11 amino acids. Looked up from germline, CDR1 is MNHEY and CDR2 is SMNVEV (reference sequence). Deletions cut 8 bases from V and 4 bases from J, with 8 bases between. This CDR3 is CASGRGYGYTF. The DNA of the CDR3 is TGTGCCAGCGGCAGGGGCTATGGCTACACCTTC.

This chain links TRBV6-4 with TRBJ2-2, with D perhaps TRBD2 (6 bases). V was trimmed by 0 bases and J by 8 bases, leaving 10 bases between them. CDR3 length: 14 amino acids. From germline, CDR1 is MRHNA and CDR2 SNTAGT. DNA of the CDR3: TGTGCCAGCAGTGACTCCGGGGGAAGGGGGGAGCTGTTTTTT. Translating it yields CASSDSGGRGELFF.

The chain has TRBV5-4 and TRBJ2-2; D gene unclear. Trimming removed 0 bases from V and 6 bases from J, with 6 bases in between. The length of the CDR3 is 13 residues. Germline CDR1 is SGHNT and CDR2 is YYREEE (reference sequence). The CDR3 loop reads CASSLDLAGELFF. The CDR3 nucleotides are TGTGCCAGCAGCTTGGATCTTGCCGGGGAGCTGTTTTTT.

This clone was recorded once. V gene TRBV18 combines with J gene TRBJ2-7; 8 bases agree with TRBD2. This CDR3 comprises 13 residues. With V trimmed by 6 bases and J by 9 bases, 10 bases remained unmatched. The germline CDR1 and CDR2 sequences are KGHSH and LQKENI. The CDR3 loop is CASSPGLEFGQYF. CDR3 in DNA: TGTGCCAGCTCCCCGGGACTAGAATTCGGGCAGTACTTC.